What follows is one T cell receptor (beta chain) and its context. The record originates from a study of blood T cell repertoires in COVID-19. Sequencing used immunoSEQ multiplex PCR; TCRdb keeps in-frame clones, though not all of them. The sample includes around 100,000 clones, approximately 88% of them seen just once. V lost 3 bases, J lost 4 bases, and 16 bases lay in between. This CDR3 region has 15 residues. Germline V CDR1 and CDR2: SGHKS, YYEKEE (reference sequence). The V call is TRBV5-5, the J call TRBJ2-5; D might be TRBD1 (6 bases). Sequencing was performed on peripheral blood. The clonotype was recovered from a man between 60 and 70 years old with COVID-19, enrolled during active disease. The CDR3 sequence is CASSSKLGAGETQYF. CDR3 nucleotides: TGTGCCAGCAGCTCCAAGTTGGGGGCGGGAGAGACCCAGTACTTC.